The TCR beta chain under discussion was sequenced for a study of cytomegalovirus exposure and HLA in healthy donors. Study-level results: Association with HLA alleles at 0.05 false discovery rate was found for roughly 17,000 TCR beta sequences in a later analysis.

V was pared by 4 bases and J by 5 bases, with 11 bases between. CDR1 LNHDA and CDR2 SQIVND come from the germline V gene (reference sequence). The CDR3 contains 14 residues. Vbeta (60) and Jbeta (13) primers were used in the PCR. Some clones are missing from TCRdb's copy, which holds only in-frame ones; the method was immunoSEQ multiplex PCR. This sample's clone table lists around 140,000 clones. A note on this clone: The antigen remains undetermined.

Sequences were obtained from PBMCs. The V gene is TRBV19, the J gene TRBJ2-2; D remains ambiguous. The receptor was derived from a male donor in good health and CMV-seronegative. Here the CDR3 DNA reads TGTGCCAGTAGTACGTTCCTACTGACCGGGGAGCTGTTTTTT. This sequence encodes CASSTFLLTGELFF.